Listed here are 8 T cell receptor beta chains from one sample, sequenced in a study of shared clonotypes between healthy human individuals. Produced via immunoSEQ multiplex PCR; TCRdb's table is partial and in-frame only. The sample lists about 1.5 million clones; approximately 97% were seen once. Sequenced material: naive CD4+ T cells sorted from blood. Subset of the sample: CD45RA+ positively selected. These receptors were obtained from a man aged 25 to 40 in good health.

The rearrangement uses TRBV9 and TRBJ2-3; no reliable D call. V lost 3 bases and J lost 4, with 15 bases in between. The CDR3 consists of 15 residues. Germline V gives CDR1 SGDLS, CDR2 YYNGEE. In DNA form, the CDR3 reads TGTGCCAGCAGCGCCCAAGTGGTCCGGCCAGATACGCAGTATTTT. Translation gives CASSAQVVRPDTQYF.

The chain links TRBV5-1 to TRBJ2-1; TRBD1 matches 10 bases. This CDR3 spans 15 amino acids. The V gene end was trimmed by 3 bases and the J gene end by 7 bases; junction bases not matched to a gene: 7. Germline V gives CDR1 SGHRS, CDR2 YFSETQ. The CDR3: CASSSLGDRGNEQFF. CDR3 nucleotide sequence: TGCGCCAGCAGCTCGTTAGGGGACAGGGGTAATGAGCAGTTCTTC.

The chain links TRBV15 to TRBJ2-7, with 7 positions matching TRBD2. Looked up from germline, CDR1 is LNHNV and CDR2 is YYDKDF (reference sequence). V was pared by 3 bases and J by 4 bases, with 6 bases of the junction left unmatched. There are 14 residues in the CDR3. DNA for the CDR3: TGTGCCACCAGCAGGGGAAGACTAGCTTACGAGCAGTACTTC. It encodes CATSRGRLAYEQYF.

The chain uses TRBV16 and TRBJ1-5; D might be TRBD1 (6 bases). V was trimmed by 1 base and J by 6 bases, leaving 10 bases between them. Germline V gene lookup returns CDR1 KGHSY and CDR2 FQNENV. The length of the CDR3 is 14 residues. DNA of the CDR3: TGTGCCAGCAGCCAATATCGGGGGGCTCAGCCCCAGCATTTT. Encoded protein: CASSQYRGAQPQHF.

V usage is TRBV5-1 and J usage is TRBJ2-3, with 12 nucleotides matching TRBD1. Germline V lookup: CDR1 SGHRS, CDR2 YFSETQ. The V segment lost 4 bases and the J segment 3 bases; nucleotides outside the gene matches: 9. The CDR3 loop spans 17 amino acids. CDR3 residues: CASSPRDRGRGTDTQYF. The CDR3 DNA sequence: TGCGCCAGCAGCCCCAGGGACAGGGGGCGAGGTACAGATACGCAGTATTTT.

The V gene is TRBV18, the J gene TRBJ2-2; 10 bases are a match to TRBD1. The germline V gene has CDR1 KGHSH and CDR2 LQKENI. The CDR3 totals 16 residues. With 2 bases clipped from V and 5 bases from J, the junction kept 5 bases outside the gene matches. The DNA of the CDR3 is TGTGCCAGCTCACCAATCGGGACAGGGGAGACCGGGGAGCTGTTTTTT. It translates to CASSPIGTGETGELFF.

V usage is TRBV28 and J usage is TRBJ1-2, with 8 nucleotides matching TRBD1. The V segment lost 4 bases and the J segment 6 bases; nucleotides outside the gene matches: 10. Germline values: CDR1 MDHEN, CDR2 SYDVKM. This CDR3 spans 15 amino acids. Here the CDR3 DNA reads TGTGCCAGCAGTTCACGGACAGGGAAGGGTCATGGCTACACCTTC. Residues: CASSSRTGKGHGYTF.

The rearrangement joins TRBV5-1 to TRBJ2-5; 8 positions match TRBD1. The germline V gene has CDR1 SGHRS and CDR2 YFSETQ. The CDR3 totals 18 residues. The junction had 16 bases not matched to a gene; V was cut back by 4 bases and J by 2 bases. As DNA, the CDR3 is TGCGCCAGCAGCCTTGGCTCCGTCGTGGGGACAGGTCAAGAGACCCAGTACTTC. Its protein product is CASSLGSVVGTGQETQYF.